The 14 T cell receptor beta chains given below trace back to one sample, sequenced in a study of blood T cell repertoires in COVID-19 (dated by TCRdb to 2018 to 2021). To prepare the library, the immunoSEQ multiplex PCR assay was applied. TCRdb limited this immuneACCESS table to in-frame rearrangements with V and J called. A share of clones is missing; checked studies link under half to unresolved V genes, and the rest is unexplained. This sample is represented by 120,000 or so clones; over 75% of them were singletons. The ten biggest clones cover 3% to 5% of the sample. Source material: peripheral blood. The receptors stem from a man aged 55 to 69 with acute or convalescent COVID-19.

V and J are TRBV19 and TRBJ2-6, with D uncertain. In germline, CDR1 is LNHDA, CDR2 SQIVND (reference sequence). The V end lost 7 bases, the J end lost 0 bases, and 10 bases lay between the germline ends. This CDR3 spans 15 amino acids. DNA of the CDR3: TGTGCCAGTACAGGCATCGCCTCTGGGGCCAACGTCCTGACTTTC. This codes for CASTGIASGANVLTF.

This chain connects TRBV3-1 (or the pseudogene TRBV3-2) to TRBJ2-1; perhaps TRBD2 as D (6 bases). The ends were cut back, 4 bases at V and 6 bases at J, with 16 bases in the middle. CDR1 is LGHDT and CDR2 is YNNKEL in the germline V gene (reference sequence). The CDR3 is made up of 15 amino acids. CDR3: CASSLRLEEGNEQFF. DNA of the CDR3: TGTGCCAGCAGCCTTCGACTAGAGGAGGGCAATGAGCAGTTCTTC.

The gene calls are TRBV29-1 and TRBJ2-6; 7 nucleotides agree with TRBD1. The CDR3 loop spans 13 amino acids. Germline V gives CDR1 SQVTM, CDR2 ANQGSEA. V lost 6 bases to trimming and J lost 3 bases; unmatched junction nucleotides: 2. The CDR3 sequence is CSVQGSGANVLTF. The CDR3 DNA reads as TGCAGCGTACAGGGGAGTGGGGCCAACGTCCTGACTTTC.

The chain has TRBV29-1 and TRBJ2-1; TRBD2 agrees at 10 bases. Per germline, CDR1 SQVTM and CDR2 ANQGSEA. The CDR3 sequence is 18 residues long. The V and J ends lost 4 bases and 2 bases, in that order; junction bases with no gene match: 14. This chain's CDR3 is CSVGGGILAGPTYNEQFF. In DNA form, the CDR3 reads TGCAGCGTTGGGGGGGGGATACTAGCGGGACCCACCTACAATGAGCAGTTCTTC.

The rearrangement uses TRBV13 and TRBJ1-3, with D hard to call. Germline values: CDR1 PRHDT, CDR2 FYEKMQ (reference sequence). CDR3 size: 14 residues. The V end lost 0 bases, the J end lost 2 bases, and 5 bases lay between the germline ends. CDR3: CASSLGGTGNTIYF. CDR3 DNA sequence: TGTGCCAGCAGCTTAGGCGGGACTGGAAACACCATATATTTT.

The chain couples TRBV15 to TRBJ2-5; D is perhaps TRBD2 (6 bases). The CDR3 extends over 15 amino acids. Per germline, CDR1 LNHNV and CDR2 YYDKDF (reference sequence). Between the trimmed V and J ends, which lost 0 bases and 1 base, there was a span of 9 bases. CDR3 sequence reads: CATSREHGGQETQYF. CDR3 nucleotide sequence: TGTGCCACCAGCAGAGAGCACGGGGGCCAAGAGACCCAGTACTTC.

J is TRBJ1-2 and V is TRBV19, with TRBD1 matching 9 bases. V lost 3 bases to trimming and J lost 0 bases; unmatched junction nucleotides: 2. The CDR3 length is 15 residues. Germline V gene sequence: CDR1 LNHDA, CDR2 SQIVND (reference sequence). CDR3 protein: CASSIGTGSNYGYTF. CDR3 DNA: TGTGCCAGTAGTATCGGGACAGGGTCTAACTATGGCTACACCTTC.

This sequence joins TRBV16 and TRBJ2-6; 7 positions match TRBD1. The V gene end was trimmed by 2 bases and the J gene end by 1 base; junction bases not matched to a gene: 8. The germline CDR1 and CDR2 sequences are KGHSY and FQNENV. The CDR3 runs to 18 residues. CDR3 in amino acids: CASSQELQGLSGANVLTF. The CDR3 coding sequence is TGTGCCAGCAGCCAAGAGCTACAGGGGCTTTCTGGGGCCAACGTCCTGACTTTC. The complete variable domain, with remaining parts taken from reference TRBV16 and TRBJ2-6, reads GEEVAQTPKHLVRGEGQKAKLYCAPIKGHSYVFWYQQVLKNEFKFLISFQNENVFDETGMPKERFSAKCLPNSPCSLEIQATKLEDSAVYFCASSQELQGLSGANVLTFGAGSRLTVL.

The J gene is TRBJ2-7, the V gene TRBV6-5; TRBD2 agrees at 10 bases. This CDR3 has 16 residues. V lost 4 bases to trimming and J lost 0 bases; unmatched junction nucleotides: 6. From germline, CDR1 is MNHEY and CDR2 SVGAGI. The CDR3 sequence is CASSFSAGGVSYEQYF. Here the CDR3 DNA reads TGTGCCAGCAGTTTTTCAGCGGGAGGGGTCTCCTACGAGCAGTACTTC.

This clone was picked up a small number of times. This sequence joins TRBV7-9 and TRBJ2-5; 8 nucleotides line up with TRBD1. The CDR3 is 15 residues long. V lost 5 bases and J lost 4; bases outside the gene matches: 9. Germline V gives CDR1 SEHNR, CDR2 FQNEAQ (reference sequence). CDR3 coding DNA: TGTGCCAGCAGCCTGCGGACAGGGAGAGCAGAGACCCAGTACTTC. Translation: CASSLRTGRAETQYF.

This clone was picked up one time. The chain employs TRBV5-4 and TRBJ2-6; tentatively, D is TRBD1 (6 bases). The CDR3 is 16 amino acids. V shed 4 bases and J shed 11 bases, with 22 bases lying between them. CDR1 SGHNT and CDR2 YYREEE come from the germline V gene (reference sequence). CDR3 in amino acids: CASSTQGGTTQHVLTF. CDR3 DNA: TGTGCCAGCAGCACACAGGGTGGCACAACACAACACGTCCTGACTTTC.

The chain has TRBV5-1 and TRBJ2-2; 9 nucleotides match TRBD2. Germline loops: CDR1 SGHRS, CDR2 YFSETQ. This CDR3 spans 17 amino acids. J lost 1 base, V lost 7 bases, and 11 bases had no gene match. The CDR3, as DNA: TGCGCCAGCGGTCCTACCGGGACTAGCTTGAACACCGGGGAGCTGTTTTTT. Translation: CASGPTGTSLNTGELFF.

The V and J genes are TRBV4-3 and TRBJ2-4; unclear D gene. Deletions cut 0 bases from V and 4 bases from J, with 7 bases between. Germline-derived CDR1 and CDR2 are LGHNA and YSLEER. The CDR3 extends over 14 amino acids. The CDR3, as DNA: TGCGCCAGCAGCCAAGATATGGAGAAAAACATTCAGTACTTC. Protein product: CASSQDMEKNIQYF.

The V and J genes are TRBV19 and TRBJ2-1; 11 positions match TRBD2. This CDR3 comprises 16 residues. Germline V gene data show CDR1 as LNHDA and CDR2 as SQIVND (reference sequence). V dropped 5 bases and J dropped 3; count of bases not matched to a gene: 6. The CDR3 spells CASSARLAGLYNEQFF. The CDR3, as DNA: TGTGCCAGTAGTGCGCGACTAGCGGGGCTCTACAATGAGCAGTTCTTC. Filled out from reference TRBV19 and TRBJ2-1, the complete variable domain reads DGGITQSPKYLFRKEGQNVTLSCEQNLNHDAMYWYRQDPGQGLRLIYYSQIVNDFQKGDIAEGYSVSREKKESFPLTVTSAQKNPTAFYLCASSARLAGLYNEQFFGPGTRLTVL.